This T cell receptor (beta chain) was obtained from a study of cytomegalovirus exposure and HLA in healthy donors. With 60 Vbeta and 13 Jbeta primers, the PCR was carried out. The assay was immunoSEQ multiplex PCR, and TCRdb's table has in-frame clones only and misses some. The sample lists some 180,000 clones; roughly 84% were seen once. The CDR3 is 11 amino acids. Trimming left V 6 bases short and J 4 bases short, with 9 bases between. Germline V gene data show CDR1 as SQVTM and CDR2 as ANQGSEA. The gene calls are TRBV29-1 and TRBJ1-2; no definite D call. The sequenced sample was PBMCs. This TCR derives from a man between 25 and 39 years old in good health and CMV-seropositive. As DNA, the CDR3 is TGCAGCGTCGCCGGGTCCTATGGCTACACCTTC. Its translation: CSVAGSYGYTF.